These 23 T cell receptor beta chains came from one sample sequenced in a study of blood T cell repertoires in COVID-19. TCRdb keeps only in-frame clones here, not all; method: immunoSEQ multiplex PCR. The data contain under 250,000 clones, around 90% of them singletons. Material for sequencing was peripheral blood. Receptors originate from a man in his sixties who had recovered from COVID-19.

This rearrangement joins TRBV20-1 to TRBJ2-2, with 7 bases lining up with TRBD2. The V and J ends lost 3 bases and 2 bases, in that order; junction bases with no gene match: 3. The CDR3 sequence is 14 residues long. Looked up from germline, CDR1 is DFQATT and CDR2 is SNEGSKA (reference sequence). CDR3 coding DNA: TGCAGTGCTAGTGGGGACTACAACACCGGGGAGCTGTTTTTT. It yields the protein CSASGDYNTGELFF.

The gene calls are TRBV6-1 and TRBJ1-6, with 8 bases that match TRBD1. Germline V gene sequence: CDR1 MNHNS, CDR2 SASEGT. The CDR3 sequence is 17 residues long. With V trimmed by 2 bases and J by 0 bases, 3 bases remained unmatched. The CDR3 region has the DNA TGTGCCAGCAGTGAAACAGGGGGACGCTCCTATAATTCACCCCTCCACTTT. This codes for CASSETGGRSYNSPLHF.

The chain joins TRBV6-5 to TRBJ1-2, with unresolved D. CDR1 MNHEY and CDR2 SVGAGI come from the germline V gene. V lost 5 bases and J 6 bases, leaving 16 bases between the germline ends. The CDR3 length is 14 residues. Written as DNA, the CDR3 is TGTGCCAGCAGTCGGTCGGAGCTAAGAAATGGCTACACCTTC. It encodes CASSRSELRNGYTF.

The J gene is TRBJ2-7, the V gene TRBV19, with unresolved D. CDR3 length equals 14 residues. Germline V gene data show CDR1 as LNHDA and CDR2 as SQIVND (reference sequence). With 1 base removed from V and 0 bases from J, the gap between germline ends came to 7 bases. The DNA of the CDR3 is TGTGCCAGTAGTATAGCTTCGAGCTCCTACGAGCAGTACTTC. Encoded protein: CASSIASSSYEQYF.

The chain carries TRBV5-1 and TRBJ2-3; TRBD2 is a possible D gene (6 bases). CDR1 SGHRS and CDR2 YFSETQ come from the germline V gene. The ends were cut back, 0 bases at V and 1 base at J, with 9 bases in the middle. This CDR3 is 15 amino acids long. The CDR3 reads CASSLDGGGTDTQYF. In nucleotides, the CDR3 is TGCGCCAGCAGCTTGGATGGCGGGGGCACAGATACGCAGTATTTT.

As DNA, the CDR3 is TGTGCCAGCAGTGCCCCCGGGACAGGGACTTTCGAGCAGTACTTC. Protein: CASSAPGTGTFEQYF. The chain carries TRBV6-2 or TRBV6-3 and TRBJ2-7, with TRBD1 matching 9 bases. The germline CDR1 and CDR2 sequences are MNHEY and SVGEGT. The V and J ends lost 5 bases and 6 bases, in that order; junction bases with no gene match: 11. The CDR3 has 15 amino acids.

CDR3 nucleotide sequence: TGTGCCAGTAGCCGGTTACAGGGGAACCTAGTTAACAATGAGCAGTTCTTC. It specifies CASSRLQGNLVNNEQFF. V is TRBV19 and J is TRBJ2-1; 7 bases are a match to TRBD1. Germline trimming cut 6 bases from V and 5 bases from J; bases unmatched to any gene: 16. Per germline, CDR1 LNHDA and CDR2 SQIVND (reference sequence). The CDR3 spans 17 residues.

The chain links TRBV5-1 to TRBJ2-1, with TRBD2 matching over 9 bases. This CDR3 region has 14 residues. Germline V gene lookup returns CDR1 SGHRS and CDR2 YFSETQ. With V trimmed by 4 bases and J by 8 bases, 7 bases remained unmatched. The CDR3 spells CASSVSGSLYEQFF. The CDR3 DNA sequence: TGCGCCAGCAGCGTTAGCGGGAGTTTGTATGAGCAGTTCTTC.

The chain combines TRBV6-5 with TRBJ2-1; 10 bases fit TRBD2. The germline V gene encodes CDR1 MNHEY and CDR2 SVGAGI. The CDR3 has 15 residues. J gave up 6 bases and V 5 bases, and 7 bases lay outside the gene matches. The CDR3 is CASSPLAGVVNEQFF. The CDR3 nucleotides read TGTGCCAGCAGTCCTCTAGCGGGAGTGGTCAATGAGCAGTTCTTC.

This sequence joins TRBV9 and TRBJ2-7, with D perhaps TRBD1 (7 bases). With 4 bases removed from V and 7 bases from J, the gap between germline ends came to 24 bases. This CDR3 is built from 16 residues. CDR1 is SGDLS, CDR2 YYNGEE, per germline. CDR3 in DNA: TGTGCCAGCAGCTCCCTGGGGTCGACAGGGAGGAGGGAGCAGTACTTC. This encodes CASSSLGSTGRREQYF. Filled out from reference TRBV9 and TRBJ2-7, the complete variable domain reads DSGVTQTPKHLITATGQRVTLRCSPRSGDLSVYWYQQSLDQGLQFLIQYYNGEERAKGNILERFSAQQFPDLHSELNLSSLELGDSALYFCASSSLGSTGRREQYFGPGTRLTVT.

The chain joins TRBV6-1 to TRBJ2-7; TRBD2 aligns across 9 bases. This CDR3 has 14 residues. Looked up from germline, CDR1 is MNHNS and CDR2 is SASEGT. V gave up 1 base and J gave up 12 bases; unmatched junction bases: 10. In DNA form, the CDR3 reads TGTGCCAGCAGTGAAGGACTAGCGGCCAACACGTTGTACTTC. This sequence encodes CASSEGLAANTLYF.

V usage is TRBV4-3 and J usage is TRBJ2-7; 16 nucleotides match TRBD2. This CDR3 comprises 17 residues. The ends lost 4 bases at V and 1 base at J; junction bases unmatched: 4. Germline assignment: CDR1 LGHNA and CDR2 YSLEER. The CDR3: CASSPGLAGGDSYEQYF. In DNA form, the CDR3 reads TGCGCCAGCAGCCCGGGACTAGCGGGAGGGGATTCCTACGAGCAGTACTTC.

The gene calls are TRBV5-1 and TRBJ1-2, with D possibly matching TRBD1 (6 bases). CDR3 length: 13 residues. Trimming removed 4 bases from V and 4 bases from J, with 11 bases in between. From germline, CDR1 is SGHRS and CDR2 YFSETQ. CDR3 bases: TGCGCCAGCAGCATAGGACAGAGCTATGGCTACACCTTC. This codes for CASSIGQSYGYTF.

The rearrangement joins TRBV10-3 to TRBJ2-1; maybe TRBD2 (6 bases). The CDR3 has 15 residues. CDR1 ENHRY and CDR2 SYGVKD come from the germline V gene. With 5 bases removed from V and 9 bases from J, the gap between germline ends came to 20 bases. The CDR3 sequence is CAISSASGAEGEQFF. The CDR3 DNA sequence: TGTGCCATCAGTTCCGCTAGTGGGGCGGAGGGTGAGCAGTTCTTC.

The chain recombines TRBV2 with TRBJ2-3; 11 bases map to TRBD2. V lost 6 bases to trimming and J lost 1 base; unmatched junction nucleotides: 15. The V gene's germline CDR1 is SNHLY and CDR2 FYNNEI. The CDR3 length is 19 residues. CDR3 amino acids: CASRKLAGVSGARTDTQYF. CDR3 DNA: TGTGCCAGCAGGAAACTAGCGGGAGTCTCGGGCGCACGCACAGATACGCAGTATTTT.

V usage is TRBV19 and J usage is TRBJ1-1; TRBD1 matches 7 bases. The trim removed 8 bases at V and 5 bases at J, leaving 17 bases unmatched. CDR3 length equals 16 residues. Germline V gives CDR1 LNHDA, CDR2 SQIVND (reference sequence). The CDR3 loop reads CASLPRTGSTPTEAFF. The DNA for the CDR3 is TGTGCCAGTTTACCTCGGACAGGATCAACTCCGACTGAAGCTTTCTTT. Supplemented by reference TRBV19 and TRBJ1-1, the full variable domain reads DGGITQSPKYLFRKEGQNVTLSCEQNLNHDAMYWYRQDPGQGLRLIYYSQIVNDFQKGDIAEGYSVSREKKESFPLTVTSAQKNPTAFYLCASLPRTGSTPTEAFFGQGTRLTVV.

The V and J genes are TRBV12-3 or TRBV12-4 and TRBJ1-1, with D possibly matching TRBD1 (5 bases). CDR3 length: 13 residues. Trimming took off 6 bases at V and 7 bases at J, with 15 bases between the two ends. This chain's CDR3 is CASSPEGQGEAFF. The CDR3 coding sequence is TGTGCCAGCAGCCCGGAGGGCCAGGGTGAAGCTTTCTTT.

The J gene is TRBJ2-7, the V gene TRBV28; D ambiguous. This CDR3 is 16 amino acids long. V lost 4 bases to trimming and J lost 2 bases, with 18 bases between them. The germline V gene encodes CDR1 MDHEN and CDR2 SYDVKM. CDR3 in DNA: TGTGCCAGCAGTTCCTCCTCCTTGCGTCAAGCCTACGAGCAGTACTTC. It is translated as CASSSSSLRQAYEQYF.

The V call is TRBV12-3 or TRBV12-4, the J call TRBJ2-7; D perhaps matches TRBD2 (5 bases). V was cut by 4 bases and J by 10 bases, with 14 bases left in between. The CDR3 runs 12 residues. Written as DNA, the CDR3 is TGTGCCAGCAGTTGGGGAGCGGCAGGTCAGTACTTC. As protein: CASSWGAAGQYF.

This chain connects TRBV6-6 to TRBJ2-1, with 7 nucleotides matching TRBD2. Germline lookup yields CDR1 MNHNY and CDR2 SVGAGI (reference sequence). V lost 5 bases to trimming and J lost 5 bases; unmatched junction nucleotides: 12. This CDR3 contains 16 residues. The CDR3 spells CASSPGVAGGNNEQFF. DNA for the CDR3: TGTGCCAGCAGTCCCGGGGTAGCGGGCGGTAACAATGAGCAGTTCTTC.

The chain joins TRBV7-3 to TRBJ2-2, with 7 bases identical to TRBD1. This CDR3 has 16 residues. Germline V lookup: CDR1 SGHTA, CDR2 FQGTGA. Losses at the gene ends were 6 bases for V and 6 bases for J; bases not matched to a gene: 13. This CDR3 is CASSSRARGLSGELFF. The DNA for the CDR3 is TGTGCCAGCAGTTCCCGGGCCAGGGGGTTATCCGGGGAGCTGTTTTTT.

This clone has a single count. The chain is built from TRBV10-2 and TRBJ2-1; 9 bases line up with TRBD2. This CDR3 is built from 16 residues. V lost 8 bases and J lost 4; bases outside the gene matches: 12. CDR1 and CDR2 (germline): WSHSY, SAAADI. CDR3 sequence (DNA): TGCGCCAGCTCCTCCTTTCTAGCGGGGACTTACAATGAGCAGTTCTTC. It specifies CASSSFLAGTYNEQFF.

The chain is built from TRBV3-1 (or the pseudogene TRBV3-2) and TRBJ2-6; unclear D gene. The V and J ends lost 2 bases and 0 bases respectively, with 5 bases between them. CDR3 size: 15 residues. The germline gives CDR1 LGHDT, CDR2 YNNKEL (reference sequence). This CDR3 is CASSQSVSGANVLTF. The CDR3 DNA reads TGTGCCAGCAGCCAATCGGTCTCTGGGGCCAACGTCCTGACTTTC.